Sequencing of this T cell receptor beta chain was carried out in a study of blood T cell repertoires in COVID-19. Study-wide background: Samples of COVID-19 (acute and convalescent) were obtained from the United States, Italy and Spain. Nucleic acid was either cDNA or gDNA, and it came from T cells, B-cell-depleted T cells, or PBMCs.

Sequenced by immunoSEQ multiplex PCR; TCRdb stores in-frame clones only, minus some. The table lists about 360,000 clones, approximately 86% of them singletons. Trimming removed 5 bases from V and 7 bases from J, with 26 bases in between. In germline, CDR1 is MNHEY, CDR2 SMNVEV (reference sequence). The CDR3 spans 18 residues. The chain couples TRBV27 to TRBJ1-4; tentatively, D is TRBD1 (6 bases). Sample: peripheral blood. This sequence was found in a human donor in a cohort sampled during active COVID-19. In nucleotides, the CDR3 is TGTGCCAGCAGTACCCACCCCGGCTCAGGGGCTAGGTCTGAAAAACTGTTTTTT. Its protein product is CASSTHPGSGARSEKLFF.